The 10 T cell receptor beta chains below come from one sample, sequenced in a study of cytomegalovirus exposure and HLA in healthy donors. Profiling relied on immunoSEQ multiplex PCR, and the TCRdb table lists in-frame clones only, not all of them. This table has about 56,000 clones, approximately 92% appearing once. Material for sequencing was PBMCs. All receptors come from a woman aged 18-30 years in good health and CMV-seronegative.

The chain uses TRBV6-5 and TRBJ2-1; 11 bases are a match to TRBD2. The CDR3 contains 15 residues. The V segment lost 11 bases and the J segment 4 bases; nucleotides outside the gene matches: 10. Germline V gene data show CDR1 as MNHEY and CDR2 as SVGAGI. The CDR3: CASSRGLADYNEQFF. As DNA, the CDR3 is TGTGCCTCCAGCCGGGGACTAGCGGATTACAATGAGCAGTTCTTC.

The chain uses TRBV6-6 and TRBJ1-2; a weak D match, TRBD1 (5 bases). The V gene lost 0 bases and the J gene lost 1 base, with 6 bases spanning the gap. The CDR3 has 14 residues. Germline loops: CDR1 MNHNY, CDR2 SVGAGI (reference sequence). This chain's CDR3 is CASSYSGGNYGYTF. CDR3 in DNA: TGTGCCAGCAGTTACTCCGGGGGTAACTATGGCTACACCTTC.

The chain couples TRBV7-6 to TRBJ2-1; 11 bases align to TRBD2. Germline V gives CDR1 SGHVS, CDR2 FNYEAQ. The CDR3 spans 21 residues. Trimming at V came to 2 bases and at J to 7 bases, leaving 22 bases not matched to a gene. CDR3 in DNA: TGTGCCAGCAGCTTACGGCAAGGGGGGACACCCATAGCGGGAGGGCGGAATGAGCAGTTCTTC. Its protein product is CASSLRQGGTPIAGGRNEQFF.

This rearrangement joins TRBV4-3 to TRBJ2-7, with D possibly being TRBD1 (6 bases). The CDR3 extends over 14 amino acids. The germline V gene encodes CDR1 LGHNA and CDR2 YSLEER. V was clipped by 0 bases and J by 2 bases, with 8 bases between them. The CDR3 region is CASSQEQGTYEQYF. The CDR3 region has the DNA TGCGCCAGCAGCCAAGAACAGGGTACCTACGAGCAGTACTTC.

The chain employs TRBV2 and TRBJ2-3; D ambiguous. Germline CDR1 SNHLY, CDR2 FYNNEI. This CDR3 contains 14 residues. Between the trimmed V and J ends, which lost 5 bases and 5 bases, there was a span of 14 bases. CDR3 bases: TGTGCCAGCAGTACCGGTGTGGGCGAAGATACGCAGTATTTT. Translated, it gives CASSTGVGEDTQYF.

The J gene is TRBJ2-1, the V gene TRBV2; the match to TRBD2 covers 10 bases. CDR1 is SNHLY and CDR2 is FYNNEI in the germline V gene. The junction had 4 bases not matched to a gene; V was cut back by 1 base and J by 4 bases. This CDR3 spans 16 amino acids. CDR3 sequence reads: CASSEVQRGGYNEQFF. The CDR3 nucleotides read TGTGCCAGCAGTGAAGTCCAGCGGGGGGGTTACAATGAGCAGTTCTTC.

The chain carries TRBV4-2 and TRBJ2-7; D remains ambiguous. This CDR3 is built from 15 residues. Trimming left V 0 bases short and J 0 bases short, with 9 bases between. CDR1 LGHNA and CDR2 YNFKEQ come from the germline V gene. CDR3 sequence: CASSQDYSSSYEQYF. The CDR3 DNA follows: TGTGCCAGCAGCCAAGATTACAGTTCCTCCTACGAGCAGTACTTC.

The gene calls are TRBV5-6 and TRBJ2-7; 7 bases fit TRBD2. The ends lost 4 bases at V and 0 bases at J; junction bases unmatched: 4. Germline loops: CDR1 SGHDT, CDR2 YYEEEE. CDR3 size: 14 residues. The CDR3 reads CASSLGGSSYEQYF. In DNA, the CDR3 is TGTGCCAGCAGCCTCGGGGGGAGCTCCTACGAGCAGTACTTC. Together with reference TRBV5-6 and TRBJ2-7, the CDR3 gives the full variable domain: DAGVTQSPTHLIKTRGQQVTLRCSPKSGHDTVSWYQQALGQGPQFIFQYYEEEERQRGNFPDRFSGHQFPNYSSELNVNALLLGDSALYLCASSLGGSSYEQYFGPGTRLTVT.

The CDR3 loop is CASRGYGGGYTF. CDR3 DNA: TGTGCCAGCAGGGGTTACGGGGGAGGCTACACCTTC. The chain uses TRBV6-5 and TRBJ1-2, with D possibly TRBD1 on 5 matching bases. CDR1 is MNHEY, CDR2 SVGAGI, per germline. The V end was cut by 6 bases, the J end by 8 bases, with 13 bases between. This CDR3 contains 12 residues.

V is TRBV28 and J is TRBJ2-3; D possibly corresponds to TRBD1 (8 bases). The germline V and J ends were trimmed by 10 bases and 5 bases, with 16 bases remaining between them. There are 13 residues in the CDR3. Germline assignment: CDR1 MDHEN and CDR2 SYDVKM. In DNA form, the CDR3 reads TGTGCCACTAGACAGGGGAGGGAAGATACGCAGTATTTT. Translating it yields CATRQGREDTQYF.